This T cell receptor (beta chain) was documented in a study of blood T cell repertoires in COVID-19. Study context: Specimens from acute and convalescent COVID-19 originated in the United States, Italy and Spain. PBMCs, B-cell-depleted T cells, or T cells provided the cDNA or gDNA that made up the material.

In the original processing: How many nucleated cells were present was estimated from reference gene primer amplification. Measured with immunoSEQ multiplex PCR; TCRdb has only the in-frame clones, and not every one. V, J and clone size reflect that table, while D and trimming were determined from the DNA. Among approximately 250,000 clones listed, roughly four fifths were seen once. Germline V lookup: CDR1 MGHRA, CDR2 YSYEKL. With 1 base clipped from V and 0 bases from J, the junction kept 0 bases outside the gene matches. The CDR3 runs 16 residues. The clonotype originates from a woman aged 45-59 years with acute or convalescent COVID-19. This sequence joins TRBV4-1 and TRBJ1-4, with TRBD1 matching 9 bases. Sequencing was done on a sample of peripheral blood. The CDR3 is CASSQGDRATNEKLFF. In DNA, the CDR3 is TGCGCCAGCAGCCAAGGGGACAGGGCAACTAATGAAAAACTGTTTTTT.